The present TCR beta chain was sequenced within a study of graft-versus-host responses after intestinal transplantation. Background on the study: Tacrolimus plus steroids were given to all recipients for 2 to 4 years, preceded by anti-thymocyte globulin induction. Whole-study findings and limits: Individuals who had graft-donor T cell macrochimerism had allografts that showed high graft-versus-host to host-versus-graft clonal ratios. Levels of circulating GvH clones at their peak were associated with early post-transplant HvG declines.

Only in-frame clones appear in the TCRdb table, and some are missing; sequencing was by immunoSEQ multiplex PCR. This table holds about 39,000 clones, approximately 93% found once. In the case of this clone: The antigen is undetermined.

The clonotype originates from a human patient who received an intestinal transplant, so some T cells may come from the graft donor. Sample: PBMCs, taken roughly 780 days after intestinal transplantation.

CDR3 protein: CASSHLGTLETQYF. In nucleotides, the CDR3 is TGTGCCAGCAGCCACCTCGGGACGTTAGAGACCCAGTACTTC. The V call is TRBV14, the J call TRBJ2-5, with D perhaps assigned TRBD1 or TRBD2 (5 bases each). Trimming left V 3 bases short and J 4 bases short, with 12 bases between. The germline gives CDR1 SGHDN, CDR2 FVKESK. This CDR3 is built from 14 residues. Together with reference TRBV14 and TRBJ2-5, the CDR3 gives the full variable domain: EAGVTQFPSHSVIEKGQTVTLRCDPISGHDNLYWYRRVMGKEIKFLLHFVKESKQDESGMPNNRFLAERTGGTYSTLKVQPAELEDSGVYFCASSHLGTLETQYFGPGTRLLVL.